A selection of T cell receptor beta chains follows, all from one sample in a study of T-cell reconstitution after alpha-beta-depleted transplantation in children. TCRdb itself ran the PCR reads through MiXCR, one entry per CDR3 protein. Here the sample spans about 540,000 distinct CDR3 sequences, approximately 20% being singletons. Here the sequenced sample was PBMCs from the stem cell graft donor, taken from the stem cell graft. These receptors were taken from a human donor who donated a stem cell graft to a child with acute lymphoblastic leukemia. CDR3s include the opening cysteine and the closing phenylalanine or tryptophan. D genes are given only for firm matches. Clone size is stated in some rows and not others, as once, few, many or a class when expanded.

TGCGCCAGCAGCTTGGAAGGGAGCTACTACAATGAGCAGTTCTTC | CASSLEGSYYNEQFF | TRBJ2-1 | - | - | TRBV5-1
TGTGCCAGCAGCTTAAGGACGACTAGAATCGTGACCCAGTACTTC | CASSLRTTRIVTQYF | TRBJ2-5 | - | few | TRBV5-6
TGTGCCAGCAGTTCCCCTCTGTCGGGCAGTCGGGAGACCCAGTACTTC | CASSSPLSGSRETQYF | TRBJ2-5 | - | - | TRBV12-3/TRBV12-4
TGCAGTGCTCCCCCAGGGGCAGGGGCAGATACGCAGTATTTT | CSAPPGAGADTQYF | TRBJ2-3 | - | - | TRBV20-1
TGTGCCAGCAGCCCCGGACTAGCGGGGGCCAGAACGCAGTATTTT | CASSPGLAGARTQYF | TRBJ2-3 | TRBD2 | - | TRBV4-2
TGTGCCAGCAGCTTGGGCCTAGCGGGGATCTACGAGCAGTACTTC | CASSLGLAGIYEQYF | TRBJ2-7 | TRBD2 | - | TRBV5-6
TGCAGTGCTAGATCAGCAAATGTAGAAAACATTCAGTACTTC | CSARSANVENIQYF | TRBJ2-4 | - | - | TRBV20-1
TGTGCCAGCAGCTTAGTTGGAGGGGTATGGCAGCCCCAGCATTTT | CASSLVGGVWQPQHF | TRBJ1-5 | - | - | TRBV11-2
TGCGCCAGCCGACCGGGGGGAACCACAGATACGCAGTATTTT | CASRPGGTTDTQYF | TRBJ2-3 | TRBD2 | few | TRBV5-1
TGTGCCACCTACCGGGGGGTCTCTGGGGCCAACGTCCTGACTTTC | CATYRGVSGANVLTF | TRBJ2-6 | TRBD2 | - | TRBV7-9
TGTGCCACTACCCCCGAGGACAGGCTCAATTTGGAGCAGTTCTTC | CATTPEDRLNLEQFF | TRBJ2-1 | TRBD1 | few | TRBV27
TGTGCCAGCAGTTCGCCGGGACAGGGGTTGGGTGAGCAGTTCTTC | CASSSPGQGLGEQFF | TRBJ2-1 | TRBD1 | few | TRBV6-5
TGTGCCAGCAGCCAAGATTCGAGGCTCCGGCGAGATACGCAGTATTTT | CASSQDSRLRRDTQYF | TRBJ2-3 | - | few | TRBV3-1
TGTGCCAGCAGTGAAGGCGGAGGTGGAGGCAATCAGCCCCAGCATTTT | CASSEGGGGGNQPQHF | TRBJ1-5 | - | - | TRBV6-1
TGTGCCAGCAGCTTAGCGCTAGAGACCCAGTACTTC | CASSLALETQYF | TRBJ2-5 | - | many | TRBV7-6
TGCAGCGTTGAAGCCAGGGTGGGAGGGAAAGATCCCACAGATACGCGGTATTTT | CSVEARVGGKDPTDTRYF | TRBJ2-3 | TRBD2 | - | TRBV29-1
TGTGCCAGCAGCACTGGCCAGGGCGTACAAGAGACCCAGTACTTC | CASSTGQGVQETQYF | TRBJ2-5 | - | - | TRBV6-2/TRBV6-3
TGTGCCAGCAGCGTTAAGGCGCAAGGGGACTATGGCTACACCTTC | CASSVKAQGDYGYTF | TRBJ1-2 | - | few | TRBV9
TGCAGCGTTGAAGAAGAAGGGGTGACCTACGAGCAGTACTTC | CSVEEEGVTYEQYF | TRBJ2-7 | - | many | TRBV29-1
TGTGCCAGCAGTTTATTCTTGATGCCAACCGGGGAGCTGTTTTTT | CASSLFLMPTGELFF | TRBJ2-2 | - | few | TRBV12-3/TRBV12-4
TGTGCCAGCAGCCAAGATCACCTAGGTCCGGACGAGCAGTACTTC | CASSQDHLGPDEQYF | TRBJ2-7 | - | few | TRBV3-1
TGTGCCAGCGGAATCATGAACACTGAAGCTTTCTTT | CASGIMNTEAFF | TRBJ1-1 | - | few | TRBV5-6
TGTGCCTGGAGTGACTCCGGGACAGGGTACAATGAGCAGTTCTTC | CAWSDSGTGYNEQFF | TRBJ2-1 | TRBD1 | few | TRBV30
TGCGCCAGCAGCTTGGCAGGGCAGGCGAACACTGAAGCTTTCTTT | CASSLAGQANTEAFF | TRBJ1-1 | - | - | TRBV5-1
TGTGCCAGCAGCTTAGCGAATAGCGGGAGCTCCTACGAGCAGTACTTC | CASSLANSGSSYEQYF | TRBJ2-7 | TRBD2 | - | TRBV7-8
TGCAGTGCTAGAGGGCCCTCCGACCAAGGGCCCCAGCATTTT | CSARGPSDQGPQHF | TRBJ1-5 | - | - | TRBV20-1
TGTGCCAGCAGTTATGGGGGCTCCGGTGAAAAACTGTTTTTT | CASSYGGSGEKLFF | TRBJ1-4 | - | few | TRBV6-5